The 18 T cell receptor beta chains below come from one sample, sequenced in a study of cytomegalovirus exposure and HLA in healthy donors. 60 Vbeta and 13 Jbeta primers were used in PCR. Sequencing was performed with immunoSEQ multiplex PCR; in TCRdb, only in-frame clones are kept and a portion is missing. The table has approximately 300,000 clones, about four fifths seen once. Sequenced material: PBMCs. The receptor set was obtained from a girl aged 2 to 9 in good health and CMV-seronegative.

V and J are TRBV4-1 and TRBJ1-2; 7 bases map to TRBD1. This CDR3 is built from 16 residues. V gave up 2 bases and J gave up 4 bases; unmatched junction bases: 10. The germline gives CDR1 MGHRA, CDR2 YSYEKL. The CDR3 region is CASSQPRRGLGYGYTF. For the CDR3, the DNA is TGCGCCAGCAGCCAACCCAGGAGGGGGCTCGGCTATGGCTACACCTTC.

This rearrangement joins TRBV2 to TRBJ1-6; perhaps TRBD1 as D (5 bases). V lost 6 bases, J lost 4 bases, and 16 bases lay in between. CDR1 is SNHLY, CDR2 FYNNEI, per germline. The CDR3 is 16 amino acids. The CDR3 sequence is CASRPRFSGYNSPLHF. The CDR3 nucleotides are TGTGCCAGCAGACCGAGGTTCTCAGGGTATAATTCACCCCTCCACTTT.

The chain carries TRBV19 and TRBJ2-1; 7 nucleotides line up with TRBD2. The CDR3 is 15 residues long. Unmatched junction bases numbered 8, after V lost 6 bases and J lost 3 bases. Germline CDR1 is LNHDA and CDR2 is SQIVND (reference sequence). In nucleotides, the CDR3 is TGTGCCAGTAGCCGGGAGCGGGGCTTCTACAATGAGCAGTTCTTC. This translates into CASSRERGFYNEQFF.

The chain uses TRBV5-4 and TRBJ2-7; TRBD2 aligns across 13 bases. The germline CDR1 and CDR2 sequences are SGHNT and YYREEE (reference sequence). This CDR3 region has 15 residues. Trimming cost V 5 bases and J 7 bases; bases outside gene matches: 9. The CDR3 here is CASRNGLAGVQEQYF. The CDR3 region has the DNA TGTGCCAGCAGGAACGGACTAGCGGGAGTTCAAGAGCAGTACTTC.

CDR3 amino acids: CASSAIPGQDSGNTIYF. CDR3 DNA sequence: TGTGCCAGCAGTGCGATACCGGGACAGGACTCTGGAAACACCATATATTTT. This sequence joins TRBV2 and TRBJ1-3; 8 bases map to TRBD1. Germline lookup yields CDR1 SNHLY and CDR2 FYNNEI. The V segment lost 4 bases and the J segment 0 bases; nucleotides outside the gene matches: 8. The CDR3 sequence is 17 residues long.

The CDR3, as DNA: TGTGCCAGCAGCCCGACAGGGCCCGGGGAGCTGTTTTTT. This gives the protein CASSPTGPGELFF. This chain joins TRBV7-7 and TRBJ2-2, with 7 positions matching TRBD1. CDR1 and CDR2 from the germline V gene are SSHAT and FNYEAQ (reference sequence). The length of the CDR3 is 13 residues. J lost 6 bases, V lost 5 bases, and 3 bases had no gene match.

The chain employs TRBV5-1 and TRBJ2-1; 15 bases are a match to TRBD2. Losses at the gene ends were 1 base for V and 8 bases for J; bases not matched to a gene: 4. The CDR3 consists of 16 residues. Germline lookup yields CDR1 SGHRS and CDR2 YFSETQ. This CDR3 reads CASSLRTSGGVYEQFF. CDR3 nucleotide sequence: TGCGCCAGCAGCTTGCGGACTAGCGGGGGGGTCTATGAGCAGTTCTTC.

This clone was counted only a few times. The chain combines TRBV4-2 with TRBJ2-7; D call uncertain. With 0 bases removed from V and 1 base from J, the gap between germline ends came to 7 bases. Per germline, CDR1 LGHNA and CDR2 YNFKEQ. The CDR3 sequence is 14 residues long. CDR3 in amino acids: CASSQETTSYEQYF. The DNA of the CDR3 is TGTGCCAGCAGCCAAGAGACAACATCCTACGAGCAGTACTTC.

This clone was observed once. This chain joins TRBV7-9 and TRBJ2-7, with a tentative D call TRBD1 (5 bases). The CDR3 has 14 residues. Germline V lookup: CDR1 SEHNR, CDR2 FQNEAQ (reference sequence). Trimming removed 6 bases from V and 2 bases from J, with 14 bases in between. The CDR3 reads CASSRWGRPYEQYF. The CDR3 DNA follows: TGTGCCAGCAGTCGTTGGGGCAGACCCTACGAGCAGTACTTC.

The chain uses TRBV4-1 and TRBJ2-7; 7 bases fit TRBD2. Germline V lookup: CDR1 MGHRA, CDR2 YSYEKL. The CDR3 contains 16 residues. Trimming removed 4 bases from V and 2 bases from J; junction bases left unmatched: 11. CDR3 nucleotide sequence: TGCGCCAGCAGCCCCTCGCGGCGGGAGATACCCTACGAGCAGTACTTC. It encodes CASSPSRREIPYEQYF.

This chain links TRBV28 with TRBJ2-5; tentative D call: TRBD2 (5 bases). Germline V gene sequence: CDR1 MDHEN, CDR2 SYDVKM. CDR3 length: 14 amino acids. Trimming left V 8 bases short and J 4 bases short, with 17 bases between. Here the CDR3 DNA reads TGTGCCAGCTCACCATCTACGGGAATAGAGACCCAGTACTTC. This encodes CASSPSTGIETQYF.

This sequence joins TRBV30 and TRBJ1-5, with D perhaps matching TRBD1 (5 bases). Germline CDR1 and CDR2: GTSNPN and SVGIG (reference sequence). Trimming pared 5 bases from V and 11 bases from J, leaving 16 bases between. The CDR3 is 12 residues long. CDR3 DNA sequence: TGTGCCTGGTCCCCAGGGCCTCGGGCCCAGCATTTT. Protein: CAWSPGPRAQHF.

J is TRBJ2-4 and V is TRBV5-4; the D gene is possibly TRBD2 (5 bases). Between the trimmed V and J ends, which lost 1 base and 8 bases, there was a span of 7 bases. CDR1 and CDR2 (germline): SGHNT, YYREEE (reference sequence). This CDR3 is 12 amino acids long. Here the CDR3 DNA reads TGTGCCAGCAGCTTGCCGGAGGACATTCAGTACTTC. This encodes CASSLPEDIQYF.

The rearrangement links TRBV4-1 to TRBJ2-5; D perhaps matches TRBD2 (5 bases). The CDR3 is 16 amino acids. CDR1 is MGHRA and CDR2 is YSYEKL in the germline V gene. V shed 3 bases and J shed 0 bases, with 14 bases lying between them. The CDR3 DNA follows: TGCGCCAGCAGCCATCCTAGCAAGGGAAACCAAGAGACCCAGTACTTC. This translates into CASSHPSKGNQETQYF.

The chain employs TRBV28 and TRBJ2-7; possible D gene TRBD2, 6 bases. V lost 7 bases, J lost 4 bases, and 14 bases lay in between. This CDR3 comprises 13 residues. CDR1 is MDHEN and CDR2 is SYDVKM in the germline V gene. Here the CDR3 DNA reads TGTGCCAGCACAGGGCAGGGAGGATACGAGCAGTACTTC. Protein: CASTGQGGYEQYF.

CDR3 nucleotide sequence: TGTGCCAGCAGCTTGGTGTGGGGGCCCTGGGTCACTGAAGCTTTCTTT. The encoded protein is CASSLVWGPWVTEAFF. The rearrangement joins TRBV5-5 to TRBJ1-1; the D gene is possibly TRBD1 (6 bases). Germline loops: CDR1 SGHKS, CDR2 YYEKEE (reference sequence). The CDR3 contains 16 residues. Trimming left V 0 bases short and J 4 bases short, with 16 bases between.

The V gene is TRBV9, the J gene TRBJ2-2, with a weak D call TRBD1 (6 bases). This CDR3 contains 15 residues. Germline V gene data show CDR1 as SGDLS and CDR2 as YYNGEE. Trimming pared 1 base from V and 6 bases from J, leaving 13 bases between. CDR3 nucleotide sequence: TGTGCCAGCAGCGTATGGGTCAGGGGTCCCGGGGAGCTGTTTTTT. The encoded protein is CASSVWVRGPGELFF.

The chain employs TRBV25-1 and TRBJ1-3; D uncertain. V was cut by 3 bases and J by 2 bases, with 11 bases left in between. Per germline, CDR1 MGHDK and CDR2 SYGVNS. The CDR3 extends over 15 amino acids. For the CDR3, the DNA is TGTGCCAGCAGTGACCCTGCGAGGACTGGAAACACCATATATTTT. Residues: CASSDPARTGNTIYF.